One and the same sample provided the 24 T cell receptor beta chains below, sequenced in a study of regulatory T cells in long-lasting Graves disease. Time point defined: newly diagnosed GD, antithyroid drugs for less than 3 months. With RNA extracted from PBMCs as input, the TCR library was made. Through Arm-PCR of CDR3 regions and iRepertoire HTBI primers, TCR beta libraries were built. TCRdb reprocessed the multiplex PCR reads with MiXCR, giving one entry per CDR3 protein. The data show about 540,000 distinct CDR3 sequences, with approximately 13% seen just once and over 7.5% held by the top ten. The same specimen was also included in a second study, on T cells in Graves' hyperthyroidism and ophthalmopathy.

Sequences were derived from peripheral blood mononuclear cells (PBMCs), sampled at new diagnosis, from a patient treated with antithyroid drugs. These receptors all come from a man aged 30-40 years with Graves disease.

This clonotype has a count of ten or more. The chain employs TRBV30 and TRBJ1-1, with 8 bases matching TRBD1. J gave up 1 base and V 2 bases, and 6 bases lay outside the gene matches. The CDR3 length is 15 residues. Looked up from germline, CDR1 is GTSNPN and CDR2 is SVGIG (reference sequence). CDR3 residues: CAWSKRDRWNTEAFF. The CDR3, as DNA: TGTGCCTGGAGTAAGAGGGACAGGTGGAACACTGAAGCTTTCTTT. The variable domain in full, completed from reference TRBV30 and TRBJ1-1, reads SQTIHQWPATLVQPVGSPLSLECTVEGTSNPNLYWYRQAAGRGLQLLFYSVGIGQISSEVPQNLSASRPQDRQFILSSKKLLLSDSGFYLCAWSKRDRWNTEAFFGQGTRLTVV.

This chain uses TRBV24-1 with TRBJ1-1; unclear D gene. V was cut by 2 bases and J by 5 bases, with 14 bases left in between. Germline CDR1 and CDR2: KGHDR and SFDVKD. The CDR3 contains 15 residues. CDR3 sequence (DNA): TGTGCCACCAGTGATTCATCCAGGCCTAGGACTGAAGCTTTCTTT. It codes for CATSDSSRPRTEAFF.

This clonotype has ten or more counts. The CDR3 region has the DNA TGTGCCAGCAGCTCCGGACTACTAAGCTCCTACGAGCAGTACTTC. Its protein is CASSSGLLSSYEQYF. J is TRBJ2-7 and V is TRBV27, with TRBD2 as a possible D gene (6 bases). V was pared by 6 bases and J by 0 bases, with 15 bases between. The CDR3 consists of 15 residues. In germline, CDR1 is MNHEY, CDR2 SMNVEV (reference sequence).

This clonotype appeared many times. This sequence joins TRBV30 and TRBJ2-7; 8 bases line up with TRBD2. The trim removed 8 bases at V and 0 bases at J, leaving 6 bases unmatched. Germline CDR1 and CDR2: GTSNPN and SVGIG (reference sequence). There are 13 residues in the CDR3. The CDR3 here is CAGSGEPSYEQYF. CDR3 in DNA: TGTGCCGGTAGCGGGGAACCCTCCTACGAGCAGTACTTC.

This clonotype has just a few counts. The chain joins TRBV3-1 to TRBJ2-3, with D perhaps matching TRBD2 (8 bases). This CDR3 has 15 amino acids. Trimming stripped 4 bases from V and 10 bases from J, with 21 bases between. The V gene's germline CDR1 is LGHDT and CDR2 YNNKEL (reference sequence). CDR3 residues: CASSPGGTSGSAQYF. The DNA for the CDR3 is TGTGCCAGCAGCCCAGGGGGAACAAGCGGGAGTGCGCAGTATTTT.

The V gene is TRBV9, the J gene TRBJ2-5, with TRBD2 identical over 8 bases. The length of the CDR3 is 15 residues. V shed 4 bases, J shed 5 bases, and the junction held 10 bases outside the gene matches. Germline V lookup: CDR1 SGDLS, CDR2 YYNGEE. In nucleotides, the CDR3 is TGTGCCAGCAGCTCCGGACTAGCTGGGCGGGAGACCCAGTACTTC. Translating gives CASSSGLAGRETQYF.

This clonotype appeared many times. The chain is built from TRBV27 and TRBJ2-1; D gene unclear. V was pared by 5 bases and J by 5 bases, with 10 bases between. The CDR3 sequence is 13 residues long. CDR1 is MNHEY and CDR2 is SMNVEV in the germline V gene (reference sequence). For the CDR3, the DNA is TGTGCCAGCAGTCTGGAACGTGACAATGAGCAGTTCTTC. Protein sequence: CASSLERDNEQFF.

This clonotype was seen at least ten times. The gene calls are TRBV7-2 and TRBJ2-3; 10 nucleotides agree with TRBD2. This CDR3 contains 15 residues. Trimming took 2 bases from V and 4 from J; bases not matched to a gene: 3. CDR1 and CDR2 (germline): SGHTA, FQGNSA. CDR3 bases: TGTGCCAGCAGCTTAAGCGGGAGGGATTCAGATACGCAGTATTTT. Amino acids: CASSLSGRDSDTQYF.

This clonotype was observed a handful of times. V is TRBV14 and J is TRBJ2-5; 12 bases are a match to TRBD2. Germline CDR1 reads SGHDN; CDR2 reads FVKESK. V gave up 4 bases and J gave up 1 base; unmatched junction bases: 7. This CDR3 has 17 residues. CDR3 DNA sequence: TGTGCCAGCAGCCCTGGACTAGCGGGACCAACCCAAGAGACCCAGTACTTC. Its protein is CASSPGLAGPTQETQYF.

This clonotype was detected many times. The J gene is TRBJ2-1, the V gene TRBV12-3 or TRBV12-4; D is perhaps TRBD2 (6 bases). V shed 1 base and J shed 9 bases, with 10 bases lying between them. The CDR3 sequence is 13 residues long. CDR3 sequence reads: CASSLELASEQFF. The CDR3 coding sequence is TGTGCCAGCAGTTTAGAACTAGCTTCTGAGCAGTTCTTC.

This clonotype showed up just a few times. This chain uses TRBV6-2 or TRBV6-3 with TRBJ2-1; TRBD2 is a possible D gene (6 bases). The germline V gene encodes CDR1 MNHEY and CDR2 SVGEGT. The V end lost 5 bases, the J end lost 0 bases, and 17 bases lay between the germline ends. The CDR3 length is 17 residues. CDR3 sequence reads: CASSGGVSASSYNEQFF. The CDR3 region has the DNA TGTGCCAGCAGTGGAGGGGTTAGCGCGAGCTCCTACAATGAGCAGTTCTTC.

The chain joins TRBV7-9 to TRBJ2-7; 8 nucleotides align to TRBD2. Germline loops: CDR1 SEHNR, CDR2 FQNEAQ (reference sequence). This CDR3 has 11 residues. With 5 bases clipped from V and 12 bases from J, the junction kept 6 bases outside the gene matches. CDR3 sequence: CASSLGLVRYF. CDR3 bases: TGTGCCAGCAGCCTGGGACTAGTTAGGTACTTC.

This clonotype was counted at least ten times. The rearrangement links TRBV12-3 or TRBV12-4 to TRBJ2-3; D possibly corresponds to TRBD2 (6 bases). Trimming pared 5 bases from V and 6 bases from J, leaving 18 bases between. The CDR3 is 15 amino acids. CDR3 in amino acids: CASSPAGLPGDTQYF. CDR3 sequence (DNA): TGTGCCAGCAGTCCCGCGGGACTTCCTGGGGATACGCAGTATTTT.

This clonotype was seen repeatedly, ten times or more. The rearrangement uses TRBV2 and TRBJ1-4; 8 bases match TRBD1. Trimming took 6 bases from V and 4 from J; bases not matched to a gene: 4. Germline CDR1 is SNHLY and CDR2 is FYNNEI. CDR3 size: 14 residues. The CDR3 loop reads CASRDRADNEKLFF. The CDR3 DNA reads TGTGCCAGCAGGGACAGGGCGGATAATGAAAAACTGTTTTTT.

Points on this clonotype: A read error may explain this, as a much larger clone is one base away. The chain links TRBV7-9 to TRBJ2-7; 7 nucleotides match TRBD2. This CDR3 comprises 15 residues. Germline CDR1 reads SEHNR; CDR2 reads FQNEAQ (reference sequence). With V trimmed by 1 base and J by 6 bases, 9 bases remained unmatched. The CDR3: CASSLGGSGACEQYF. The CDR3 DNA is TGTGCCAGCAGCTTAGGCGGGAGTGGCGCCTGCGAGCAGTACTTC.

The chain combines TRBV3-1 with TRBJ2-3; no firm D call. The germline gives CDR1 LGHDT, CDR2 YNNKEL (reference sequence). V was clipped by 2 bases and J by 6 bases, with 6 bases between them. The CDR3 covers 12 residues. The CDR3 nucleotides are TGTGCCAGCAGCCAAAGGGATGATACGCAGTATTTT. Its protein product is CASSQRDDTQYF.

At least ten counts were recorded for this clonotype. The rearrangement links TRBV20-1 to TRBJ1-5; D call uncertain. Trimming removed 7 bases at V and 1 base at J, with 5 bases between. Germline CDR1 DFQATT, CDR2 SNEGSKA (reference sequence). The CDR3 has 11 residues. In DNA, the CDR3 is TGCAGTGGGGAGAGCAATCAGCCCCAGCATTTT. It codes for CSGESNQPQHF.

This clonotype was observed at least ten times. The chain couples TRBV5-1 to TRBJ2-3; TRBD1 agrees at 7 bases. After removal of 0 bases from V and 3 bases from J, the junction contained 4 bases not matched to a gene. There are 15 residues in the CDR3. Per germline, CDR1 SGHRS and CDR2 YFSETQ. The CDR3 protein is CASSLGGTVTDTQYF. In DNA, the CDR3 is TGCGCCAGCAGCTTGGGAGGGACAGTGACAGATACGCAGTATTTT.

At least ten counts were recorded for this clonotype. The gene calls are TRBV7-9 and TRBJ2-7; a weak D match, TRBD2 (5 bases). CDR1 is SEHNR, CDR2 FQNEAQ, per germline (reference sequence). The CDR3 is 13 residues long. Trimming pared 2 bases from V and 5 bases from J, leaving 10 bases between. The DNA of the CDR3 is TGTGCCAGCAGCTTACGGGGTCCCGACGAGCAGTACTTC. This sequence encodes CASSLRGPDEQYF.

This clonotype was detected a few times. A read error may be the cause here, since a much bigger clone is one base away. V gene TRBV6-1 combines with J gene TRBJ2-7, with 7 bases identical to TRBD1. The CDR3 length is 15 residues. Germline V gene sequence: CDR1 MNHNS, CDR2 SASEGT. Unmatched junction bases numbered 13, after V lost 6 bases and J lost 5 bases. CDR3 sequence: CASSRRGTELHEQYF. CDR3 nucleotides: TGTGCCAGCAGCCGGCGAGGGACAGAGCTTCACGAGCAGTACTTC.

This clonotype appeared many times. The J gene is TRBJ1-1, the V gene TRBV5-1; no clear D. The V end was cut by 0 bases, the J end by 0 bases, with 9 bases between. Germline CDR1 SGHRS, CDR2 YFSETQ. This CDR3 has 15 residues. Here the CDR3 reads CASSLEPAVNTEAFF. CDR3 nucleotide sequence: TGCGCCAGCAGCTTGGAACCGGCCGTGAACACTGAAGCTTTCTTT.

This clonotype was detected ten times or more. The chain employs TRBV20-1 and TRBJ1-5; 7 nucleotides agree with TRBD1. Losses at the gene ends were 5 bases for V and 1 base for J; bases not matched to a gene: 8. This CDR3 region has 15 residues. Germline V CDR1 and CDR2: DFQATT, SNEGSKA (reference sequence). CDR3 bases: TGCAGTGCTGGAAAAACAGGGGTCAGCAATCAGCCCCAGCATTTT. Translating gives CSAGKTGVSNQPQHF.

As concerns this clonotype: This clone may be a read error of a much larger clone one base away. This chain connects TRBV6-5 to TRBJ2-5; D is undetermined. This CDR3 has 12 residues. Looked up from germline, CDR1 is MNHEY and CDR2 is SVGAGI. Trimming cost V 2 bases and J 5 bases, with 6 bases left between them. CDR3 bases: TGTGCCAGCAGTTACGGTGTGGAGACCCAGTACTTC. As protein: CASSYGVETQYF.

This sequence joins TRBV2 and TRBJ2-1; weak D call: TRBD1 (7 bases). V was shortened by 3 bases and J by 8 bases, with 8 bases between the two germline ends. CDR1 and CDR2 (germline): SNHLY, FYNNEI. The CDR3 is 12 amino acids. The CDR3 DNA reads TGTGCCAGCAGTGACAGGGGGGATGAGCAGTTCTTC. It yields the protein CASSDRGDEQFF.